The T cell receptor (beta chain) under discussion was sequenced for a study of radiotherapy plus CTLA-4 blockade in lung cancer. In the study overall: Objective responses occurred in around 18% of patients; 25% to 40% had disease control.

The protocol was immunoSEQ multiplex PCR, while the TCRdb copy is restricted to in-frame clones and leaves out a portion. Here the sample spans tens of thousands of clones, 60% to 75% being singletons. Germline lookup yields CDR1 SEHNR and CDR2 FQNEAQ (reference sequence). The J segment lost 1 base and the V segment lost 5 bases, leaving 2 bases of the junction unmatched. The CDR3 extends over 15 amino acids. The receptor's source is a human donor with non-small cell lung cancer who had stable disease on radiotherapy plus ipilimumab. The specimen was peripheral blood, collected from a patient treated with radiotherapy plus ipilimumab. The chain uses TRBV7-9 and TRBJ2-3; 11 bases are shared with TRBD2. CDR3 sequence: CASSKTSGGTDTQYF. In nucleotides, the CDR3 is TGTGCCAGCAGCAAGACTAGCGGGGGCACAGATACGCAGTATTTT.